These 17 T cell receptor beta chains originate from one sample sequenced in a study of blood T cell repertoires in COVID-19. Method: immunoSEQ multiplex PCR; TCRdb's copy keeps in-frame clones and lacks some. The data hold around 500,000 clones, with about nine tenths observed a single time. The specimen was PBMCs or T cells enriched from blood (not recorded which). The receptor source for this set is a woman between 55 and 75 years old who had recovered from COVID-19.

The chain is built from TRBV5-8 and TRBJ2-1; D gene unclear. The CDR3 spans 11 residues. CDR1 is SGHTS, CDR2 YDEGEE, per germline. V lost 2 bases and J 8 bases, leaving 5 bases between the germline ends. CDR3 sequence (DNA): TGTGCCAGCAGCTTACGGTATGAGCAGTTCTTC. Residues: CASSLRYEQFF.

This clone was seen once. The chain has TRBV2 and TRBJ2-2; D unresolved. The CDR3 consists of 13 residues. The germline V and J ends were trimmed by 5 bases and 7 bases, with 11 bases remaining between them. The germline CDR1 and CDR2 sequences are SNHLY and FYNNEI. This chain's CDR3 is CASSTESGGELFF. The CDR3 DNA reads as TGTGCCAGCAGTACTGAATCGGGCGGGGAGCTGTTTTTT.

V usage is TRBV7-9 and J usage is TRBJ1-5; TRBD1 matches 7 bases. The V gene end was trimmed by 4 bases and the J gene end by 3 bases; junction bases not matched to a gene: 3. The germline CDR1 and CDR2 sequences are SEHNR and FQNEAQ (reference sequence). This CDR3 spans 14 amino acids. In DNA, the CDR3 is TGTGCCAGCAGCTCGACAGGGAACAATCAGCCCCAGCATTTT. Protein: CASSSTGNNQPQHF. Looking up the rest from reference TRBV7-9 and TRBJ1-5 gives the full variable domain: DTGVSQNPRHKITKRGQNVTFRCDPISEHNRLYWYRQTLGQGPEFLTYFQNEAQLEKSRLLSDRFSAERPKGSFSTLEIQRTEQGDSAMYLCASSSTGNNQPQHFGDGTRLSIL.

This chain links TRBV5-8 with TRBJ2-2, with 7 bases identical to TRBD2. There are 15 residues in the CDR3. Trimming at V came to 0 bases and at J to 3 bases, leaving 2 bases not matched to a gene. Germline CDR1 reads SGHTS; CDR2 reads YDEGEE. CDR3 coding DNA: TGTGCCAGCAGCTTGGCCGGGGGGTACACCGGGGAGCTGTTTTTT. Translating it yields CASSLAGGYTGELFF.

The sample holds many counts of this clone. The chain recombines TRBV2 with TRBJ1-5; 7 nucleotides line up with TRBD1. There are 15 residues in the CDR3. Per germline, CDR1 SNHLY and CDR2 FYNNEI. The trim removed 7 bases at V and 3 bases at J, leaving 9 bases unmatched. This chain's CDR3 is CASTARGQINQPQHF. CDR3 bases: TGTGCCAGCACCGCCCGGGGACAGATCAATCAGCCCCAGCATTTT. Supplemented by reference TRBV2 and TRBJ1-5, the full variable domain reads EPEVTQTPSHQVTQMGQEVILRCVPISNHLYFYWYRQILGQKVEFLVSFYNNEISEKSEIFDDQFSVERPDGSNFTLKIRSTKLEDSAMYFCASTARGQINQPQHFGDGTRLSIL.

The gene calls are TRBV5-4 and TRBJ1-2, with 7 bases that match TRBD1. The CDR3 sequence is 16 residues long. CDR1 is SGHNT, CDR2 YYREEE, per germline (reference sequence). V trimming: 0 bases; J trimming: 0 bases; junction bases outside the gene matches: 5. The CDR3 DNA reads as TGTGCCAGCAGCTTGGCAGGGGGTCGAGCTAACTATGGCTACACCTTC. Translating gives CASSLAGGRANYGYTF.

The rearrangement uses TRBV6-1 and TRBJ1-5; 7 bases agree with TRBD1. CDR3 length equals 13 residues. Germline V gives CDR1 MNHNS, CDR2 SASEGT. Unmatched junction bases numbered 0, after V lost 3 bases and J lost 4 bases. CDR3 protein: CASSETGNQPQHF. The DNA for the CDR3 is TGTGCCAGCAGTGAGACAGGGAATCAGCCCCAGCATTTT.

The chain employs TRBV6-1 and TRBJ1-5; 8 bases match TRBD1. With V trimmed by 0 bases and J by 6 bases, 4 bases remained unmatched. The CDR3 has 15 residues. Germline values: CDR1 MNHNS, CDR2 SASEGT. CDR3 sequence: CASSEAQGAGQPQHF. In DNA, the CDR3 is TGTGCCAGCAGTGAAGCGCAGGGGGCCGGTCAGCCCCAGCATTTT.

The chain links TRBV25-1 to TRBJ1-3, with unresolved D. V was clipped by 8 bases and J by 4 bases, with 18 bases between them. The CDR3 covers 15 residues. In germline, CDR1 is MGHDK, CDR2 SYGVNS. The CDR3 loop reads CASAPVGVLGNTIYF. The DNA for the CDR3 is TGTGCCAGCGCGCCTGTGGGAGTGTTGGGAAACACCATATATTTT. Together with reference TRBV25-1 and TRBJ1-3, the CDR3 gives the full variable domain: EADIYQTPRYLVIGTGKKITLECSQTMGHDKMYWYQQDPGMELHLIHYSYGVNSTEKGDLSSESTVSRIRTEHFPLTLESARPSHTSQYLCASAPVGVLGNTIYFGEGSWLTVV.

The chain recombines TRBV19 with TRBJ1-4; the match to TRBD1 covers 8 bases. Looked up from germline, CDR1 is LNHDA and CDR2 is SQIVND (reference sequence). V dropped 1 base and J dropped 8; count of bases not matched to a gene: 6. The CDR3 covers 15 residues. The CDR3 protein is CASSIGTGFAEKLFF. Written as DNA, the CDR3 is TGTGCCAGTAGTATAGGGACAGGGTTCGCGGAAAAACTGTTTTTT.

The chain employs TRBV29-1 and TRBJ1-2; D gene unclear. The V and J ends lost 3 bases and 2 bases respectively, with 10 bases between them. This CDR3 contains 13 residues. The germline CDR1 and CDR2 sequences are SQVTM and ANQGSEA. The CDR3 DNA reads as TGCAGCGTTGATGCAACAGTAAACTATGGCTACACCTTC. Amino acid sequence: CSVDATVNYGYTF.

The chain is built from TRBV5-1 and TRBJ2-1; TRBD1 might be the D (6 bases). The CDR3 runs 16 residues. Trimming cost V 1 base and J 0 bases, with 11 bases left between them. Germline V gene sequence: CDR1 SGHRS, CDR2 YFSETQ. The chain's CDR3 is CASSLMGQSSYNEQFF. The CDR3 nucleotides are TGCGCCAGCAGCTTGATGGGACAAAGCTCCTACAATGAGCAGTTCTTC.

The J gene is TRBJ2-3, the V gene TRBV2; no clear D gene. V dropped 8 bases and J dropped 2 bases, with 8 bases sitting between them. CDR3 length: 12 amino acids. Germline assignment: CDR1 SNHLY and CDR2 FYNNEI. The CDR3: CASAISTDTQYF. The CDR3 bases are TGTGCCAGCGCGATATCCACAGATACGCAGTATTTT. Complete variable domain (other parts from reference TRBV2 and TRBJ2-3): EPEVTQTPSHQVTQMGQEVILRCVPISNHLYFYWYRQILGQKVEFLVSFYNNEISEKSEIFDDQFSVERPDGSNFTLKIRSTKLEDSAMYFCASAISTDTQYFGPGTRLTVL.

The chain recombines TRBV2 with TRBJ1-4; D is perhaps TRBD1 (5 bases). This CDR3 has 13 amino acids. V lost 7 bases and J 7 bases, leaving 13 bases between the germline ends. CDR1 SNHLY and CDR2 FYNNEI come from the germline V gene. The CDR3 is CASIAGWGEKLFF. CDR3 bases: TGTGCCAGCATTGCAGGGTGGGGTGAAAAACTGTTTTTT.

The table lists this clone with a count of one. The CDR3 DNA reads as TGTGCCAGCAGTGAACTGGGGGCCCTCTACAATGAGCAGTTCTTC. This sequence encodes CASSELGALYNEQFF. The genes are TRBV6-1 and TRBJ2-1, with D possibly TRBD1 on 6 matching bases. In germline, CDR1 is MNHNS, CDR2 SASEGT. V lost 2 bases, J lost 3 bases, and 11 bases lay in between. The CDR3 runs 15 residues.

This clone was observed a single time. The gene calls are TRBV27 and TRBJ1-1; D not certain. Germline lookup yields CDR1 MNHEY and CDR2 SMNVEV (reference sequence). The CDR3 has 14 residues. V gave up 2 bases and J gave up 2 bases, with 9 bases separating them. CDR3 in amino acids: CASSLVAGNTEAFF. The CDR3 coding sequence is TGTGCCAGCAGTTTAGTAGCGGGAAACACTGAAGCTTTCTTT.

V usage is TRBV7-9 and J usage is TRBJ1-2, with D possibly matching TRBD1 (5 bases). Germline V CDR1 and CDR2: SEHNR, FQNEAQ (reference sequence). V was shortened by 1 base and J by 4 bases, with 7 bases between the two germline ends. The CDR3 is 13 amino acids. The CDR3 DNA reads TGTGCCAGCAGCTTAGAAGGGGTCTATGGCTACACCTTC. It codes for CASSLEGVYGYTF. The full variable domain, completed using reference TRBV7-9 and TRBJ1-2, is DTGVSQNPRHKITKRGQNVTFRCDPISEHNRLYWYRQTLGQGPEFLTYFQNEAQLEKSRLLSDRFSAERPKGSFSTLEIQRTEQGDSAMYLCASSLEGVYGYTFGSGTRLTVV.